This T cell receptor (beta chain) was identified in a study of T cells in Graves' hyperthyroidism and ophthalmopathy. Criteria for exclusion of patients were uncontrolled infection, other autoimmune disease, pregnancy or lactation. The study's findings and limits: The model forecast ophthalmopathy, anticipating it by a median approximately 6.1 months before onset.

CDR1 and CDR2 (germline): SGHTA, FQGTGA. This CDR3 is built from 15 residues. V shed 5 bases and J shed 4 bases, with 18 bases lying between them. Using RNA transcripts as the source, TCR beta CDR3 regions were amplified. HTBI primers were the set used in a first-round RT-PCR of the TCR CDR3. From the multiplex PCR reads, TCRdb called clonotypes with MiXCR, one entry per CDR3 protein. Among hundreds of thousands of distinct CDR3 sequences listed, about half were seen once. A note on this clonotype: Its antigen remains unknown.

The TCR was taken from a woman younger than 30 with Graves' hyperthyroidism. Material: peripheral blood or thyroid tissue (not recorded which). The chain employs TRBV7-3 and TRBJ2-7, with D possibly being TRBD1 or TRBD2 (5 bases each). Here the CDR3 reads CASSPPGTTLYEQYF. In DNA form, the CDR3 reads TGTGCCAGCAGCCCCCCCGGGACCACACTATACGAGCAGTACTTC.